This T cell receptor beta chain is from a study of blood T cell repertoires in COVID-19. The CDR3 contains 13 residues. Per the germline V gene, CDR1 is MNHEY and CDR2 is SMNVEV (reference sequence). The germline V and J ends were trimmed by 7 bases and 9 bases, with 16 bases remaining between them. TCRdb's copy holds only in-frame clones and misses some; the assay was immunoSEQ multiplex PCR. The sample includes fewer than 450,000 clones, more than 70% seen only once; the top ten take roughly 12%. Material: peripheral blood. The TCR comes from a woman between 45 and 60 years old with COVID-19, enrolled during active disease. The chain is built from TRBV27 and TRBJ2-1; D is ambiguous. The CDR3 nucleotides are TGTGCCAGCACCCCCGGTCCTTTGTCTGAGCAGTTCTTC. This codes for CASTPGPLSEQFF.